Included here is one TCR beta chain sequence, with context. These data belong to a study of blood T cell repertoires in COVID-19. The method was immunoSEQ multiplex PCR; TCRdb's version includes in-frame clones alone and lacks a portion of them. The top ten clones hold roughly 5% of a sample with 90,000 to 120,000 clones, around 90% of them seen once. The CDR3 runs to 16 residues. V lost 0 bases and J 4 bases, leaving 17 bases between the germline ends. Per the germline V gene, CDR1 is SGHRS and CDR2 is YFSETQ. The origin of this receptor is a human donor in a cohort sampled during active COVID-19. This chain connects TRBV5-1 to TRBJ2-7; TRBD1 is a possible D gene (7 bases). Material for sequencing was peripheral blood. Here the CDR3 DNA reads TGCGCCAGCAGCTTGGTGGAGGGGCAGGGGGAATACGAGCAGTACTTC. This translates into CASSLVEGQGEYEQYF.